The sequence of this TCR beta chain was determined in a study of T cell responses to AZD1222 COVID-19 vaccine. Overall study findings and caveats: All repertoire sampling was performed exclusively after the peak T cell response. Clonal diversity may have been underestimated, and the donors were mostly white British, with more females than males. Nearly half of unique spike-specific TCRs reportedly avoided B.1.351 and B.1.1.7 mutated regions.

The CDR3 is made up of 17 amino acids. Trimming pared 5 bases from V and 0 bases from J, leaving 17 bases between. In germline, CDR1 is LNHDA, CDR2 SQIVND (reference sequence). Analyses pooled second doses at about 4 or about 12 weeks. The repertoire was sequenced with immunoSEQ multiplex PCR; TCRdb's copy has only in-frame clones and lacks some. The data hold about 42,000 clones, with roughly 84% observed a single time. Regarding this clone: The antigen remains undetermined.

The V call is TRBV19, the J call TRBJ2-4; D is unclear. The clonotype was recovered from an adult who received the AZD1222 COVID-19 vaccine. This specimen was peripheral blood, taken 28 days after the second AZD1222 dose. CDR3 amino acids: CASSPETGRLAKNIQYF. The CDR3 DNA reads as TGTGCCAGTAGTCCAGAGACTGGCAGATTAGCCAAAAACATTCAGTACTTC.